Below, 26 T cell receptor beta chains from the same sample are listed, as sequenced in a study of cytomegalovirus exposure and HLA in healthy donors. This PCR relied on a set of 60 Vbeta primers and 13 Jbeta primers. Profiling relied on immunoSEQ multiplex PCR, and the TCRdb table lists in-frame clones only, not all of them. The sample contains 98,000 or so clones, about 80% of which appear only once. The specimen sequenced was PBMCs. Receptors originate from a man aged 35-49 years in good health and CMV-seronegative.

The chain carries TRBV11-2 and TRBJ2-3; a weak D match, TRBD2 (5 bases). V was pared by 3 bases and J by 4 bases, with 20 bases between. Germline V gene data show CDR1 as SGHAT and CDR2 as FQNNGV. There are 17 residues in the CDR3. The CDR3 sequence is CASSFLGVLGEADTQYF. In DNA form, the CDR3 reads TGTGCCAGCAGCTTCCTAGGCGTGCTGGGAGAGGCAGATACGCAGTATTTT.

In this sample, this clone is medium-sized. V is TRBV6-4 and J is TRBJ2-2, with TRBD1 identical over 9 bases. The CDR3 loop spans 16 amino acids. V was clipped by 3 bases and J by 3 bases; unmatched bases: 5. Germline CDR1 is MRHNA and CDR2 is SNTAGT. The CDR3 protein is CASSDTTGGDTGELFF. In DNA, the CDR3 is TGTGCCAGCAGTGATACAACAGGGGGCGACACCGGGGAGCTGTTTTTT.

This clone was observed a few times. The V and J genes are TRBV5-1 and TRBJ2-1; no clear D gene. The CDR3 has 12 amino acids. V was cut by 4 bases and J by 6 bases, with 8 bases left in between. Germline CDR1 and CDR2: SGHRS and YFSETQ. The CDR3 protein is CASSLASNEQFF. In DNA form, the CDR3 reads TGCGCCAGCAGCCTCGCTAGCAATGAGCAGTTCTTC.

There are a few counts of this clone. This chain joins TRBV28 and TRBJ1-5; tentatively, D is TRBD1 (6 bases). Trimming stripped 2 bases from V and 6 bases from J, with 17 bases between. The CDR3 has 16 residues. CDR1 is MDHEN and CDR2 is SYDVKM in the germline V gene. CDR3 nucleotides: TGTGCCAGCAGTTTAGTTGGACCCCAAGGGGGTCAGCCCCAGCATTTT. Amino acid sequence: CASSLVGPQGGQPQHF.

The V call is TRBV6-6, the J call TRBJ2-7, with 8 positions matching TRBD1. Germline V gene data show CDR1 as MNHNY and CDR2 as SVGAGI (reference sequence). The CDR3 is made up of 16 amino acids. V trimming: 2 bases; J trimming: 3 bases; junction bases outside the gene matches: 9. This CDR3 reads CASSYEGWTGLYEQYF. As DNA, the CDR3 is TGTGCCAGCAGTTACGAGGGGTGGACAGGGCTCTACGAGCAGTACTTC.

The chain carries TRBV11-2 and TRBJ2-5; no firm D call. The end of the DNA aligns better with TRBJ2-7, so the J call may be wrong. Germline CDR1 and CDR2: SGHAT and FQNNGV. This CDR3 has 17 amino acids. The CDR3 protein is CASSLGPPFTQHYEQYF. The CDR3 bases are TGTGCCAGCAGCTTAGGACCCCCTTTTACTCAGCACTACGAGCAGTACTTC.

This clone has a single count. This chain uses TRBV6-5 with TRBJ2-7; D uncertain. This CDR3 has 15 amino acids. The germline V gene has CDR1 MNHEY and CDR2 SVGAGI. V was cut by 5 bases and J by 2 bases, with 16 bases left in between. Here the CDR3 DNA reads TGTGCCAGCAGTCCCTCGAGGAACATAGCCTACGAGCAGTACTTC. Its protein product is CASSPSRNIAYEQYF.

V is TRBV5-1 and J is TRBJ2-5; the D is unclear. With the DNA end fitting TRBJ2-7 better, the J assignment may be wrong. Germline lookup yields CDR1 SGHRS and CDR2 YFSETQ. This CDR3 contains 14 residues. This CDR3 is CASSFSSTSYEQYF. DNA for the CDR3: TGCGCCAGCAGCTTTTCATCCACCTCCTACGAGCAGTACTTC.

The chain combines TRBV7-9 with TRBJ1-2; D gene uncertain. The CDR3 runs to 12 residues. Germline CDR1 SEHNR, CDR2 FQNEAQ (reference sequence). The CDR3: CSSLGNNYGYTF. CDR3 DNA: TGTTCCTCCCTCGGGAATAACTATGGCTACACCTTC.

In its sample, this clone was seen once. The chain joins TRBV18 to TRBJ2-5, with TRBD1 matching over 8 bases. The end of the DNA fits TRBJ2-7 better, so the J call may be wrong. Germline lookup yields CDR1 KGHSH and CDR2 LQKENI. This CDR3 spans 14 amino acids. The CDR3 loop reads CASSLGQGSYEQYF. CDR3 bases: TGTGCCAGCTCACTCGGACAGGGCTCCTACGAGCAGTACTTC.

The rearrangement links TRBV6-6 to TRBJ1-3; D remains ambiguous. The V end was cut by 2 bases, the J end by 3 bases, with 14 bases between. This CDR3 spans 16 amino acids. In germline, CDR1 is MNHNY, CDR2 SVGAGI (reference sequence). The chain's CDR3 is CASSYHQTKIGNTIYF. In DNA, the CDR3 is TGTGCCAGCAGTTACCATCAGACTAAGATTGGAAACACCATATATTTT.

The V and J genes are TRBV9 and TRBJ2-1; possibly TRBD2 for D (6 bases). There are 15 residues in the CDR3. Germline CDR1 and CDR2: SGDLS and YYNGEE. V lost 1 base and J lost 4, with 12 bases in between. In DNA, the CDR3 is TGTGCCAGCAGCGTATATTTAGCGGAATACAATGAGCAGTTCTTC. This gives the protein CASSVYLAEYNEQFF.

CDR3 amino acids: CASSLPDRGKFF. The DNA for the CDR3 is TGTGCCAGCAGTTTGCCCGACAGGGGCAAGTTCTTC. The gene calls are TRBV28 and TRBJ2-1; 8 nucleotides agree with TRBD1. The CDR3 length is 12 residues. Trimming took 3 bases from V and 14 from J; bases not matched to a gene: 6. The germline V gene has CDR1 MDHEN and CDR2 SYDVKM.

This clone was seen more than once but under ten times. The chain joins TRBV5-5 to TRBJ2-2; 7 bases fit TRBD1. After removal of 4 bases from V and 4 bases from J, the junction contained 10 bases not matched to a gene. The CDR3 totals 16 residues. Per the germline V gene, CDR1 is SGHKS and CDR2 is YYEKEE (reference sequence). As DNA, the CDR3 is TGTGCCAGCAGCAAACCCCAGGGGGAAAGCACCGGGGAGCTGTTTTTT. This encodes CASSKPQGESTGELFF.

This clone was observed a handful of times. The CDR3 coding sequence is TGTGCCAGCAGTTACCCCGGGACAGAGCAGTTCTTC. Amino acid sequence: CASSYPGTEQFF. The chain has TRBV27 and TRBJ2-1, with D perhaps matching TRBD1 (6 bases). Trimming took 4 bases from V and 10 from J, leaving 11 bases between them. The CDR3 has 12 residues. Germline assignment: CDR1 MNHEY and CDR2 SMNVEV (reference sequence).

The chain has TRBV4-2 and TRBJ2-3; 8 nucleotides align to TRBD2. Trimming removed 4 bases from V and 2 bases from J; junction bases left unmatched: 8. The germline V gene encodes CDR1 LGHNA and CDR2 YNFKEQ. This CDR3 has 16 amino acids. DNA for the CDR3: TGTGCCAGCAGCCCATTAGCGGGGAGCACCACAGATACGCAGTATTTT. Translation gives CASSPLAGSTTDTQYF.

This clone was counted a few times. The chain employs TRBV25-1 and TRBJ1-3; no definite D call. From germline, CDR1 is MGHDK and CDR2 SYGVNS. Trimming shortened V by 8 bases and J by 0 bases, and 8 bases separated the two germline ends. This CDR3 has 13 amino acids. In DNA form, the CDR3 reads TGTGCCAGCTCGGTCCCCTCTGGAAACACCATATATTTT. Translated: CASSVPSGNTIYF.

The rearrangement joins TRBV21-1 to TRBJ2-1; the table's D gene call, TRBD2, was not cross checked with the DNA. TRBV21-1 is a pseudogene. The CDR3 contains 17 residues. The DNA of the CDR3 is TGTGCCAGCAGCAAAGCGCGGCTAGCGGGAGGGCCCTATGAGCAGTTCTTC. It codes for CASSKARLAGGPYEQFF.

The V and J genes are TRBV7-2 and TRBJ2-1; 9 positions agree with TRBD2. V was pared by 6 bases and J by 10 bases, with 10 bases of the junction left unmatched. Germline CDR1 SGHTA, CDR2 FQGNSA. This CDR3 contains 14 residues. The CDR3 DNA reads TGTGCCAGCAGTTTTCAACCTAGCGGGGCCGAGCAGTTCTTC. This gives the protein CASSFQPSGAEQFF. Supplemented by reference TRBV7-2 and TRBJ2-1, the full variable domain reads GAGVSQSPSNKVTEKGKDVELRCDPISGHTALYWYRQSLGQGLEFLIYFQGNSAPDKSGLPSDRFSAERTGGSVSTLTIQRTQQEDSAVYLCASSFQPSGAEQFFGPGTRLTVL.

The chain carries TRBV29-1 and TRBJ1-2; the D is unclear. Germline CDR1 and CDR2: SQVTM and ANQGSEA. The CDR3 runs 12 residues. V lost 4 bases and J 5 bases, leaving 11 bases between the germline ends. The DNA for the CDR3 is TGCAGCGTTGGGGCGGGTGGATATGGCTACACCTTC. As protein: CSVGAGGYGYTF.

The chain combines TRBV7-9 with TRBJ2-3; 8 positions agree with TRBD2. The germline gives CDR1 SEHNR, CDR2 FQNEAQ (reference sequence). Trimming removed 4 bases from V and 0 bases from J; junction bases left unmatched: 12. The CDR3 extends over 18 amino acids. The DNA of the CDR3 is TGTGCCAGCAGCTCCCCAGCTCGTAGCGGGGCTAGCACAGATACGCAGTATTTT. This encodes CASSSPARSGASTDTQYF.

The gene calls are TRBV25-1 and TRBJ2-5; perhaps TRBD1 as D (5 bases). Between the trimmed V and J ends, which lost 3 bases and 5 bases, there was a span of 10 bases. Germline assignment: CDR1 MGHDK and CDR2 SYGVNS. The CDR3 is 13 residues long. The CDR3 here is CASSDPGRETQYF. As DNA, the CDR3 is TGTGCCAGCAGTGATCCAGGGCGGGAGACCCAGTACTTC. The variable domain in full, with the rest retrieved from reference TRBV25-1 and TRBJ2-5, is EADIYQTPRYLVIGTGKKITLECSQTMGHDKMYWYQQDPGMELHLIHYSYGVNSTEKGDLSSESTVSRIRTEHFPLTLESARPSHTSQYLCASSDPGRETQYFGPGTRLLVL.

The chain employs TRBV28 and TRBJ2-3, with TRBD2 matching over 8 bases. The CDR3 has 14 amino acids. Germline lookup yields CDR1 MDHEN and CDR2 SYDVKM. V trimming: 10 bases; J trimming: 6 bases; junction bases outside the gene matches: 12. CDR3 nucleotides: TGTGCCACCATACCCGGGGGGGCTTTTGATACGCAGTATTTT. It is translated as CATIPGGAFDTQYF.

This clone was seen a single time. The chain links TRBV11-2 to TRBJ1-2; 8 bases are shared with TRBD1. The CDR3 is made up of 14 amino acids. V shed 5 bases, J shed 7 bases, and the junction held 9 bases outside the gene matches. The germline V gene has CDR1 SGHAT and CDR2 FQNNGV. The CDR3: CASSPPTGGGGYTF. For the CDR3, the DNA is TGTGCCAGCAGCCCCCCTACAGGGGGTGGTGGCTACACCTTC.

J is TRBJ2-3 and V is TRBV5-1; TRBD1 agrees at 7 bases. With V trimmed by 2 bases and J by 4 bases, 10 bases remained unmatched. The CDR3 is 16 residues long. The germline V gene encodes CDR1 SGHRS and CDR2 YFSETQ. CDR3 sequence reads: CASSFTGTANPDTQYF. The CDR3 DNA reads TGCGCCAGCAGCTTTACCGGGACAGCTAATCCAGATACGCAGTATTTT.

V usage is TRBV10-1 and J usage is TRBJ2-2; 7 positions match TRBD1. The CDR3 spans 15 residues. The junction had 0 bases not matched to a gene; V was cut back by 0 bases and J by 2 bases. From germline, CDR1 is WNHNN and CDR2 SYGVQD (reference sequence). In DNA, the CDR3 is TGCGCCAGCAGTGAGTCAGGGGGCAACACCGGGGAGCTGTTTTTT. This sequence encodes CASSESGGNTGELFF.